The 9 T cell receptor beta chains reported below all come from one sample, sequenced in a study of blood T cell repertoires in COVID-19. This table comes from immunoSEQ multiplex PCR, and its TCRdb copy is limited to in-frame clones, with some not included. The table includes 310,000 or so clones, around 88% detected once. The sample taken for sequencing was peripheral blood. Receptor source: a woman between 45 and 60 years old with acute or convalescent COVID-19.

The chain employs TRBV21-1 and TRBJ2-2; TRBD1, the table's D call, lacks a check against the DNA. TRBV21-1 is deemed a pseudogene. The CDR3 runs 18 residues. The CDR3 spells CASSKCPGGRKNTGELFF. The CDR3 nucleotides read TGTGCCAGCAGCAAATGCCCAGGGGGCAGGAAGAACACCGGGGAGCTGTTTTTT.

The chain has TRBV30 and TRBJ1-1; D may be TRBD1 (6 bases). The CDR3 runs to 14 residues. V was cut by 3 bases and J by 1 base, with 12 bases left in between. CDR1 and CDR2 from the germline V gene are GTSNPN and SVGIG (reference sequence). CDR3 loop: CAWSRQVQNTEAFF. The CDR3 DNA is TGTGCCTGGAGCAGACAGGTACAGAACACTGAAGCTTTCTTT.

This clone was found once. The chain couples TRBV7-2 to TRBJ1-4; possibly TRBD1 for D (6 bases). V gave up 4 bases and J gave up 11 bases, with 20 bases separating them. The CDR3 is 15 residues long. The germline V gene has CDR1 SGHTA and CDR2 FQGNSA. The CDR3 DNA is TGTGCCAGCAGCTCTCCGGGACAAGGAGCGGGGAAACTGTTTTTT. Translating gives CASSSPGQGAGKLFF.

The chain joins TRBV4-1 to TRBJ2-5, with a weak D call TRBD1 (6 bases). This CDR3 region has 14 residues. V lost 0 bases and J 5 bases, leaving 10 bases between the germline ends. Per germline, CDR1 MGHRA and CDR2 YSYEKL. The CDR3 spells CASSQENRGETQYF. The CDR3 DNA follows: TGCGCCAGCAGCCAAGAGAATAGGGGGGAGACCCAGTACTTC.

The chain uses TRBV6-2 or TRBV6-3 and TRBJ2-1, with 8 bases fitting TRBD1. V trimming: 0 bases; J trimming: 2 bases; junction bases outside the gene matches: 9. The CDR3 contains 18 residues. Germline V gene data show CDR1 as MNHEY and CDR2 as SVGEGT. The CDR3 DNA reads TGTGCCAGCAGTTACTCGTATCTAGGACAGGGCGCCTACAATGAGCAGTTCTTC. It encodes CASSYSYLGQGAYNEQFF.

A few counts support this clone. The chain joins TRBV29-1 to TRBJ2-1; TRBD2 matches 9 bases. Germline V lookup: CDR1 SQVTM, CDR2 ANQGSEA. This CDR3 comprises 14 residues. The V gene end was trimmed by 5 bases and the J gene end by 4 bases; junction bases not matched to a gene: 6. The CDR3 bases are TGCAGCGTTCAAGCGGGAGGTACTTACAATGAGCAGTTCTTC. Translated: CSVQAGGTYNEQFF.

The chain links TRBV5-1 to TRBJ2-7, with 11 bases fitting TRBD2. This CDR3 has 16 amino acids. After removal of 3 bases from V and 1 base from J, the junction contained 6 bases not matched to a gene. Germline V CDR1 and CDR2: SGHRS, YFSETQ. This CDR3 is CASSSPTSGGSYEQYF. CDR3 coding DNA: TGCGCCAGCAGCTCGCCCACTAGCGGGGGATCCTACGAGCAGTACTTC.

The chain uses TRBV5-5 and TRBJ1-3, with D unresolved. This CDR3 is 16 amino acids long. Germline CDR1 and CDR2: SGHKS and YYEKEE (reference sequence). The ends were cut back, 1 base at V and 1 base at J, with 12 bases in the middle. CDR3 nucleotide sequence: TGTGCCAGCAGCTTGAGTCCGGTTCTTTCTGGAAACACCATATATTTT. Its translation is CASSLSPVLSGNTIYF. The full variable domain, its missing parts supplied by reference TRBV5-5 and TRBJ1-3, is DAGVTQSPTHLIKTRGQQVTLRCSPISGHKSVSWYQQVLGQGPQFIFQYYEKEERGRGNFPDRFSARQFPNYSSELNVNALLLGDSALYLCASSLSPVLSGNTIYFGEGSWLTVV.

The J gene is TRBJ1-2, the V gene TRBV5-1; 8 bases agree with TRBD1. From germline, CDR1 is SGHRS and CDR2 YFSETQ. The J segment lost 6 bases and the V segment lost 4 bases, leaving 11 bases of the junction unmatched. This CDR3 has 15 residues. The DNA of the CDR3 is TGCGCCAGCAGCCCCATGGACAGGGAAGTGGATGGCTACACCTTC. Translated: CASSPMDREVDGYTF.